This entry describes one T cell receptor (beta chain). The length of the CDR3 is 11 residues. Between the trimmed V and J ends, which lost 5 bases and 7 bases, there was a span of 9 bases. Germline CDR1 and CDR2: SNHLY and FYNNEI. The data originate from a study of shared clonotypes between healthy human individuals. Sequenced by immunoSEQ multiplex PCR; TCRdb stores in-frame clones only, minus some. The sample has about 1 million clones, about three quarters seen once. The sample taken for sequencing was memory CD4+ T cells sorted from blood. The subset was: CD45RA-negative fraction. V gene TRBV2 combines with J gene TRBJ2-7, with D unclear. This TCR was sampled from a man between 18 and 29 years old in good health. The CDR3 protein is CASSKSGEQYF. In DNA, the CDR3 is TGTGCCAGCAGTAAATCCGGGGAGCAGTACTTC.